A single sample is the source of the 23 T cell receptor beta chains below, sequenced in a study of Ad26.COV2.S vaccination and SARS-CoV-2 variants. The treatment is: some 20 received Ad26.COV2.S at low or high dose, single or two shots; five or six received placebo; per-sample allocation not given. The investigators took samples on day 63 after the first vaccine or placebo injection. Some clones are missing from TCRdb's copy, which holds only in-frame ones; the method was immunoSEQ multiplex PCR. The sample shows hundreds of thousands of clones, around 89% of them seen only once. Sequencing used peripheral blood, obtained in a trial of Ad26.COV2.S vaccine versus placebo. These receptors were obtained from a person between 18 and 60 years old who received the Ad26.COV2.S COVID-19 vaccine or a placebo.

In the case of this clone: The same CDR3 arises from other DNA sequences in this sample as well. This chain links TRBV28 with TRBJ1-5; 7 bases agree with TRBD1. The germline CDR1 and CDR2 sequences are MDHEN and SYDVKM. After removal of 6 bases from V and 2 bases from J, the junction contained 7 bases not matched to a gene. This CDR3 has 15 amino acids. The CDR3 loop reads CASSLGGVGNQPQHF. The DNA for the CDR3 is TGTGCCAGCAGCCTAGGGGGCGTTGGCAATCAGCCCCAGCATTTT. Full variable domain (rest looked up from reference TRBV28 and TRBJ1-5): DVKVTQSSRYLVKRTGEKVFLECVQDMDHENMFWYRQDPGLGLRLIYFSYDVKMKEKGDIPEGYSVSREKKERFSLILESASTNQTSMYLCASSLGGVGNQPQHFGDGTRLSIL.

V gene TRBV2 combines with J gene TRBJ1-1, with D hard to call. Germline assignment: CDR1 SNHLY and CDR2 FYNNEI. The CDR3 consists of 16 residues. The V and J ends lost 1 base and 3 bases respectively, with 15 bases between them. The CDR3 bases are TGTGCCAGCAGTGAAGGCGCCCCAGTTGTGGACACTGAAGCTTTCTTT. Translating it yields CASSEGAPVVDTEAFF.

This clone appeared a single time. The chain joins TRBV5-1 to TRBJ1-6; 9 bases agree with TRBD1. Looked up from germline, CDR1 is SGHRS and CDR2 is YFSETQ. The length of the CDR3 is 16 residues. The V gene end was trimmed by 4 bases and the J gene end by 4 bases; junction bases not matched to a gene: 6. CDR3 coding DNA: TGCGCCAGCAGCCTGTCGGGACAGGGATATAATTCACCCCTCCACTTT. As protein: CASSLSGQGYNSPLHF.

The chain couples TRBV12-3 or TRBV12-4 to TRBJ1-1, with a weak D call TRBD1 (5 bases). V lost 5 bases, J lost 1 base, and 8 bases lay in between. This CDR3 is 13 amino acids long. For the CDR3, the DNA is TGTGCCAGCAGTCGACAGCCGAACACTGAAGCTTTCTTT. This translates into CASSRQPNTEAFF.

The chain employs TRBV19 and TRBJ2-5; D is unresolved. The CDR3 has 11 residues. V was clipped by 4 bases and J by 2 bases, with 2 bases between them. CDR1 is LNHDA and CDR2 is SQIVND in the germline V gene (reference sequence). CDR3 in amino acids: CASSSQETQYF. The DNA of the CDR3 is TGTGCCAGTAGTAGTCAAGAGACCCAGTACTTC.

The chain employs TRBV7-8 and TRBJ2-3, with D perhaps given as TRBD1 or TRBD2 (6 bases each). The germline V gene encodes CDR1 SGHVS and CDR2 FQNEAQ. The V gene lost 0 bases and the J gene lost 1 base, with 14 bases spanning the gap. The CDR3 totals 17 residues. CDR3 coding DNA: TGTGCCAGCAGCTTAGCGCTGTTGGGGGGCGGCACAGATACGCAGTATTTT. Translated: CASSLALLGGGTDTQYF.

This clone was seen a single time. Other nucleotide sequences from this sample produce the same CDR3. V gene TRBV3-1 (or the pseudogene TRBV3-2) combines with J gene TRBJ2-7, with unresolved D. This CDR3 has 12 amino acids. Trimming stripped 1 base from V and 3 bases from J, with 4 bases between. The germline V gene has CDR1 LGHDT and CDR2 YNNKEL (reference sequence). CDR3 loop: CASSQANYEQYF. The CDR3 DNA follows: TGTGCCAGCAGCCAAGCGAACTACGAGCAGTACTTC.

The chain links TRBV6-6 to TRBJ1-1, with 7 bases that match TRBD1. Per germline, CDR1 MNHNY and CDR2 SVGAGI (reference sequence). The CDR3 has 14 amino acids. V trimming: 6 bases; J trimming: 8 bases; junction bases outside the gene matches: 12. The CDR3 protein is CASSPSKGAREAFF. Written as DNA, the CDR3 is TGTGCCAGCAGCCCCTCTAAGGGGGCCCGAGAAGCTTTCTTT.

The rearrangement joins TRBV3-1 (or the pseudogene TRBV3-2) to TRBJ2-3; 8 positions match TRBD1. The CDR3 length is 15 residues. The V gene's germline CDR1 is LGHDT and CDR2 YNNKEL (reference sequence). The V segment lost 4 bases and the J segment 3 bases; nucleotides outside the gene matches: 6. CDR3 nucleotides: TGTGCCAGCAGCCTCCGGACAGGGAGTACAGATACGCAGTATTTT. Translating gives CASSLRTGSTDTQYF.

V gene TRBV6-1 combines with J gene TRBJ1-3; unclear D gene. Germline-derived CDR1 and CDR2 are MNHNS and SASEGT. V lost 2 bases and J 9 bases, leaving 14 bases between the germline ends. The CDR3 has 14 residues. In DNA form, the CDR3 reads TGTGCCAGCAGTGAATCCGCCTCGGCTAGCACCATATATTTT. This translates into CASSESASASTIYF.

V gene TRBV9 combines with J gene TRBJ2-3, with 11 bases lining up with TRBD1. Germline CDR1 reads SGDLS; CDR2 reads YYNGEE. CDR3 length: 16 residues. J lost 3 bases, V lost 4 bases, and 7 bases had no gene match. The CDR3 DNA reads TGTGCCAGCAGCTCGCCGGGACAGGGGGTGACAGATACGCAGTATTTT. Translating gives CASSSPGQGVTDTQYF. The whole variable domain, remainder taken from reference TRBV9 and TRBJ2-3, is DSGVTQTPKHLITATGQRVTLRCSPRSGDLSVYWYQQSLDQGLQFLIQYYNGEERAKGNILERFSAQQFPDLHSELNLSSLELGDSALYFCASSSPGQGVTDTQYFGPGTRLTVL.

This clone was observed once. This chain uses TRBV3-1 (or the pseudogene TRBV3-2) with TRBJ1-3, with TRBD1 matching 7 bases. Germline CDR1 LGHDT, CDR2 YNNKEL (reference sequence). The CDR3 is 15 amino acids. With V trimmed by 1 base and J by 8 bases, 8 bases remained unmatched. The CDR3 nucleotides read TGTGCCAGCAGCCAAGCCCCAAACCAGGGGGACACCATATATTTT. Its protein is CASSQAPNQGDTIYF.

The chain carries TRBV7-2 and TRBJ2-7; 8 bases match TRBD2. With 0 bases clipped from V and 1 base from J, the junction kept 2 bases outside the gene matches. Germline values: CDR1 SGHTA, CDR2 FQGNSA. There are 15 residues in the CDR3. CDR3 residues: CASSLASGASYEQYF. For the CDR3, the DNA is TGTGCCAGCAGCTTAGCTAGCGGGGCATCCTACGAGCAGTACTTC.

V gene TRBV24-1 combines with J gene TRBJ2-2; D ambiguous. Looked up from germline, CDR1 is KGHDR and CDR2 is SFDVKD. V was trimmed by 1 base and J by 6 bases, leaving 8 bases between them. CDR3 length: 14 residues. The CDR3 here is CATSDFLVPGELFF. CDR3 in DNA: TGTGCCACCAGTGATTTCCTGGTCCCCGGGGAGCTGTTTTTT.

The CDR3 sequence: CASSQRGGNQPQHF. CDR3 DNA sequence: TGTGCCAGCAGCCAAAGAGGGGGCAATCAGCCCCAGCATTTT. The chain uses TRBV3-1 (or the pseudogene TRBV3-2) and TRBJ1-5; a possible D gene is TRBD1 (5 bases). V dropped 2 bases and J dropped 2 bases, with 7 bases sitting between them. Germline V gene data show CDR1 as LGHDT and CDR2 as YNNKEL (reference sequence). This CDR3 is built from 14 residues.

This sequence joins TRBV3-1 (or the pseudogene TRBV3-2) and TRBJ2-2; a weak D match, TRBD2 (5 bases). There are 14 residues in the CDR3. The V and J ends lost 6 bases and 7 bases respectively, with 15 bases between them. Germline V gene data show CDR1 as LGHDT and CDR2 as YNNKEL (reference sequence). In DNA form, the CDR3 reads TGTGCCAGCAGTTCCGCTCCAGAGGGCGGGGAGCTGTTTTTT. Its translation is CASSSAPEGGELFF.

The gene calls are TRBV5-1 and TRBJ2-1; D unclear. The germline V gene has CDR1 SGHRS and CDR2 YFSETQ. V lost 0 bases, J lost 0 bases, and 7 bases lay in between. This CDR3 spans 15 amino acids. The CDR3 DNA sequence: TGCGCCAGCAGCTTGGCTCGGAACTCCTACAATGAGCAGTTCTTC. Translation: CASSLARNSYNEQFF. The whole variable domain, remainder taken from reference TRBV5-1 and TRBJ2-1, is KAGVTQTPRYLIKTRGQQVTLSCSPISGHRSVSWYQQTPGQGLQFLFEYFSETQRNKGNFPGRFSGRQFSNSRSEMNVSTLELGDSALYLCASSLARNSYNEQFFGPGTRLTVL.

The gene calls are TRBV5-8 and TRBJ2-7, with a weak D call TRBD1 (6 bases). This CDR3 contains 15 residues. V lost 4 bases, J lost 7 bases, and 21 bases lay in between. CDR1 is SGHTS and CDR2 is YDEGEE in the germline V gene. CDR3 residues: CASSQDQGDRYEQYF. CDR3 DNA: TGTGCCAGCAGCCAGGACCAGGGCGACAGGTATGAGCAGTACTTC.

The gene calls are TRBV19 and TRBJ1-1; TRBD1 might be the D (5 bases). Germline loops: CDR1 LNHDA, CDR2 SQIVND (reference sequence). V was trimmed by 6 bases and J by 4 bases, leaving 9 bases between them. The CDR3 loop spans 12 amino acids. This CDR3 is CASRGRVTEAFF. Written as DNA, the CDR3 is TGTGCCAGTAGGGGACGGGTCACTGAAGCTTTCTTT.

V and J are TRBV21-1 and TRBJ2-2; the table calls TRBD1, which could not be checked here. TRBV21-1 is reported as a pseudogene. The CDR3 runs to 18 residues. The CDR3: CASIGIVRTRGNTGELFF. CDR3 DNA sequence: TGTGCCAGCATTGGCATCGTTCGGACAAGGGGGAACACCGGGGAGCTGTTTTTT.

The chain employs TRBV9 and TRBJ2-1; TRBD1 or TRBD2 may be the D gene (5 bases each). The ends were cut back, 3 bases at V and 5 bases at J, with 15 bases in the middle. Germline loops: CDR1 SGDLS, CDR2 YYNGEE. The CDR3 contains 15 residues. The CDR3 is CASSEGPGSDNEQFF. The CDR3 DNA follows: TGTGCCAGCAGCGAGGGACCGGGGTCCGACAATGAGCAGTTCTTC.

Here the CDR3 reads CASSTEQGLSPLHF. The DNA of the CDR3 is TGTGCCAGCAGTACAGAACAGGGATTGTCACCCCTCCACTTT. The chain uses TRBV2 and TRBJ1-6; weak D call: TRBD1 (6 bases). Looked up from germline, CDR1 is SNHLY and CDR2 is FYNNEI. CDR3 length: 14 amino acids. V was clipped by 5 bases and J by 10 bases, with 15 bases between them.

The J gene is TRBJ1-4, the V gene TRBV30; tentative D call: TRBD1 (6 bases). V gave up 3 bases and J gave up 4 bases, with 9 bases separating them. Germline lookup yields CDR1 GTSNPN and CDR2 SVGIG (reference sequence). The CDR3 runs 13 residues. CDR3: CAWSRQVNEKLFF. In DNA form, the CDR3 reads TGTGCCTGGAGCAGACAGGTTAATGAAAAACTGTTTTTT.